This entry lists 8 T cell receptor beta chains sequenced from one sample in a study of blood T cells in healthy people across ages (dated by TCRdb to between 2015 and 2016). Receptor amplification or capture employed 5' RACE. TCRdb lists the instrument as Illumina HiSeq 2500. A second 7 to 11 cycle PCR used a sample-barcoded 5' primer and a J-beta primer mix. TCRdb reanalyzed the raw reads on its own, using fastp at Q25 for trimming and MiXCR for clone calling, and kept in-frame beta chains. CDR3 protein sequences are deduplicated, and each keeps its most common genes and DNA. Present in this sample are about 290,000 distinct CDR3 sequences, roughly 26% of which were seen just once. Clones ranked in the top ten supply 29% of the sample. Sequencing used blood. The receptors come from a woman aged 65 to 85 in good health.

This clonotype was found a few times. The chain recombines TRBV28 with TRBJ1-2; D gene ambiguous. CDR1 is MDHEN and CDR2 is SYDVKM in the germline V gene. The CDR3 totals 14 residues. Trimming removed 5 bases from V and 4 bases from J, with 14 bases in between. This CDR3 reads CASSASTRSYGYTF. DNA of the CDR3: TGTGCCAGCAGTGCGAGTACAAGATCCTATGGCTACACCTTC.

This clonotype appeared a single time. This chain's CDR3 is CASTTGTNLVETQYF. The CDR3 region has the DNA TGTGCCAGCACGACAGGGACAAATTTAGTAGAGACCCAGTACTTC. The chain has TRBV12-3 or TRBV12-4 and TRBJ2-5; TRBD1 aligns across 7 bases. The CDR3 has 15 amino acids. The ends lost 7 bases at V and 4 bases at J; junction bases unmatched: 12.

This clonotype came up a few times. A junction end diverges from the germline sequence, so it may reflect a read error. The chain carries TRBV29-1 and TRBJ2-5; D possibly matches TRBD1 or TRBD2 (5 bases each). The germline V gene has CDR1 SQVTM and CDR2 ANQGSEA. The CDR3 is 10 amino acids. CDR3 region: CSVGTDLKFF. The CDR3, as DNA: TGCAGCGTCGGGACGGACTTGAAGTTCTTC. Drawing the rest from reference TRBV29-1 and TRBJ2-5, the complete variable domain is SAVISQKPSRDICQRGTSLTIQCQVDSQVTMMFWYRQQPGQSLTLIATANQGSEATYESGFVIDKFPISRPNLTFSTLTVSNMSPEDSSIYLCSVGTDLKFFGPGTRLLVL.

The chain joins TRBV29-1 to TRBJ1-1, with 8 bases lining up with TRBD1. The J segment lost 0 bases and the V segment lost 3 bases, leaving 3 bases of the junction unmatched. Germline loops: CDR1 SQVTM, CDR2 ANQGSEA. This CDR3 spans 14 amino acids. As DNA, the CDR3 is TGCAGCGTTGACAGGGGGCTAATGAACACTGAAGCTTTCTTT. It is translated as CSVDRGLMNTEAFF.

About this clonotype itself: The DNA is left out, because the CDR3 cannot be placed on it with certainty; the CDR3 is given as TCRdb lists it. The rearrangement uses TRBV28 and TRBJ1-5; the D call of TRBD1 is as the table states it, not checked on the DNA. CDR1 MDHEN and CDR2 SYDVKM come from the germline V gene. A total of 12 residues make up the CDR3, ends included. The chain's CDR3 is CASSDTPGPSIF.

CDR3 amino acids: CSVSTGANTEAFF. CDR3 nucleotides: TGCAGCGTTAGTACAGGGGCGAACACTGAAGCTTTCTTT. The chain combines TRBV29-1 with TRBJ1-1; TRBD1 agrees at 7 bases. CDR1 and CDR2 from the germline V gene are SQVTM and ANQGSEA. The CDR3 totals 13 residues. With 5 bases clipped from V and 1 base from J, the junction kept 4 bases outside the gene matches.

This chain uses TRBV28 with TRBJ1-2; no firm D call. V was pared by 6 bases and J by 3 bases, with 14 bases between. In germline, CDR1 is MDHEN, CDR2 SYDVKM. CDR3 length equals 14 residues. This chain's CDR3 is CASSPAGSHYGYTF. Here the CDR3 DNA reads TGTGCCAGCAGCCCCGCGGGTTCTCACTATGGCTACACCTTC.

This clonotype was seen just once. The J gene is TRBJ1-5, the V gene TRBV4-3, with TRBD1 as a possible D gene (5 bases). Germline assignment: CDR1 LGHNA and CDR2 YSLEER. The length of the CDR3 is 15 residues. V gave up 0 bases and J gave up 6 bases, with 12 bases separating them. The CDR3 here is CASSQDRGMGQPQHF. CDR3 coding DNA: TGCGCCAGCAGCCAAGATCGGGGGATGGGTCAGCCCCAGCATTTT.